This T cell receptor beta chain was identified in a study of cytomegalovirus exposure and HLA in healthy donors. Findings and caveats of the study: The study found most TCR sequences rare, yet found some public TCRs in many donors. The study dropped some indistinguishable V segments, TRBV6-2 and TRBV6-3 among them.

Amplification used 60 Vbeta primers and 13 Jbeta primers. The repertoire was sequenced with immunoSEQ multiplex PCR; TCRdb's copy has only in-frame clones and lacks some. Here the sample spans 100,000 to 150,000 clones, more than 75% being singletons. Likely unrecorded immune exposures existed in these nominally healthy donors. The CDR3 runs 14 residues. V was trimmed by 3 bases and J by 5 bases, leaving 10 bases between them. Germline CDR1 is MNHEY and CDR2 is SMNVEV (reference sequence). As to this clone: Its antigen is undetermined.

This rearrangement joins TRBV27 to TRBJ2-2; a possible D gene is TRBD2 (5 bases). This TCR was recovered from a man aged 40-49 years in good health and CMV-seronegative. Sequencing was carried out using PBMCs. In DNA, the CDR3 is TGTGCCAGCAGTTTCCGGGGAGTAACCGGGGAGCTGTTTTTT. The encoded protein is CASSFRGVTGELFF.